The present entry profiles one T cell receptor (beta chain) with its context. Its antigen is not yet known. No per-base quality is available; no much larger clone lies one base away. Using the deep immunoSEQ assay, multiplex PCR amplified TCR CDR3 regions from genomic DNA. Extracted genomic DNA from each cell subset was spread evenly across all wells of several immunoSEQ 96-well plates, with each plate serving as a replicate. For sorted subsets, approximately 200 ng of genomic DNA, equivalent to 25,000 to 30,000 T cell genomes, went into each replicate PCR. Purified libraries were quantified with a Qubit 3.0 fluorometer, sized on a Bioanalyzer 2100, and re-quantified with the KAPA Library Quantification kit. Each immunoSEQ 96-well plate was sequenced on its own single-read 150-cycle Illumina NextSeq 550 flow cell. The paper's data handling went like this. Because the immunoSEQ output included only junctional sequences and no quality scores, the filtering could not be the same as the filtering used for full-length reads. To assign V/J genes and CDR3, sequences were annotated using PyIR, a Python wrapper for IgBLAST v1.9, with IMGT germline references. Reads were filtered out if the reads had weak V/J assignments (E-value above 1e-6), no CDR3, stop codons, out-of-frame junctions, or ambiguous translated residues. V3J clonotypes were defined by identical inferred V gene, J gene, and CDR3 amino acid sequence. Percentage overlap between repertoires was calculated by dividing the number of shared unique clonotypes by the size of the smaller repertoire. Repertoire richness was assessed with RTK rarefaction, the Chao1 estimator, and Recon v2.1 estimates of unobserved clonotypes. For all TCRbeta clonotypes obtained by the gDNA method from a few donors, generation probabilities were computed with OLGA. The immuneACCESS repertoire file appears here via TCRdb, limited to in-frame rearrangements. These files lack a portion of the clones; in checked studies, under half of the deficit traces to unresolved V genes, and the cause of the others is not known. Clone size and the V and J calls come from that table; the DNA yielded D and trimming. The sample table lists under 1,100,000 clones, 70% to 80% of them with a count of one. Under 0.8% of the sample goes to the ten largest clones.

This sample was included in a study of shared clonotypes between healthy human individuals (TCRdb year 2020). About the study as a whole: A couple of women and a few men aged 18 to 49 years were included in the cohort. For each donor, CD4 naive and CD4 memory were each run on three plates, CD8 naive on two plates, and CD8 memory on one plate. Blood TCR repertoires of roughly five healthy adults were deeply sequenced to estimate repertoire size and the extent of clonotype sharing between individuals. Different laboratories and diverse techniques were used to prepare libraries and sequence TCR repertoires, to increase sequencing depth and limit assay-specific biases. Leukapheresis yielded between about 0.94 and 9.5 billion PBMCs per donor.

V is pruned by 2 bases and J by 4 bases, leaving 5 bases of the junction without a gene match. From a lookup of the germline V gene, CDR1 and CDR2 are SGHTA and FQGTGA. The CDR3 covers 18 residues, taking in both the cysteine and the phenylalanine. The DNA shown is the 54-base CDR3, in frame from base 1. Donors were healthy HIV-negative adults with no recently reported acute infections or vaccinations. All donors were Caucasian adults living in Nashville, Tennessee, USA. Magnetic negative selection was used to enrich CD4+ T cells, after which naive cells were positively selected on CD45RA and the negative fraction became the memory subset. After blood collection by leukapheresis, PBMCs were isolated using Ficoll-Histopaque density gradient centrifugation and then cryopreserved in the vapor phase of liquid nitrogen. Analytical flow cytometry was used to check the purity and quantity of every magnetically sorted T cell population. Each sorted fraction had its genomic DNA isolated and then quantified by UV absorbance on a Nanodrop 2000c.

Beyond this particular receptor, the publication reports: Because the study included a small number of donors, the genetic and exposure-history diversity represented was limited. Across several donors, about 5% of naive CD4, over 3% of naive CD8, about 2.3% of memory CD4, and 0.4% to 0.45% of memory CD8 clonotypes were shared. Higher generation probabilities were observed for clonotypes shared by all four sorted-subset donors than for non-shared clonotypes. Larger estimated clonotype richness was generally found for naive subsets than for memory subsets. Incomplete sequencing was indicated by rarefaction of sorted-subset datasets, despite the large sequencing depth. Sampling was restricted to blood, and TCR repertoires in tissue are likely to differ from TCR repertoires in blood. Pairwise subsampling indicated that sequencing depth was expected to affect the degree of clonotype sharing among donors.

The sequenced sample consisted of memory CD4+ T cells from PBMCs. Per the publication, the cell subset or site label means: CD45RA-negative fraction. This receptor was taken from a young man in good health. Some clones in this sample may be carry-over from other donors' samples. This receptor chain uses TRBV7-3 and TRBJ2-2, and 15 bases in between align with TRBD2. The CDR3 has the sequence CASSLGGLAGGLTGELFF. The DNA is as follows: TGTGCCAGCAGCTTAGGGGGACTAGCGGGAGGACTCACCGGGGAGCTGTTTTTT.